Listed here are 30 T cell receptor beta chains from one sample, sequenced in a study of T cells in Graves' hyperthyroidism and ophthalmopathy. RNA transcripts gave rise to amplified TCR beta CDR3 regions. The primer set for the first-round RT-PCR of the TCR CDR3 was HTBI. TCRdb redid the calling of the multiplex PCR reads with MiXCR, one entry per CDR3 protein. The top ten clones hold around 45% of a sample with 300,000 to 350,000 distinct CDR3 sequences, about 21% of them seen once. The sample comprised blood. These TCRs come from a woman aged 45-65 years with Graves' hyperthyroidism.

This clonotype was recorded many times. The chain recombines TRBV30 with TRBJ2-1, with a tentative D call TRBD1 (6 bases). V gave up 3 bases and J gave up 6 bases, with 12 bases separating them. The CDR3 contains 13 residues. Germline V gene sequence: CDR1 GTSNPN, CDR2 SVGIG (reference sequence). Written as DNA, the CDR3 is TGTGCCTGGAGGAAACAGGGAATCAATGAGCAGTTCTTC. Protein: CAWRKQGINEQFF.

In nucleotides, the CDR3 is TGTGCCAGCCCCAGGGTAAGCTGGGAGACCCAGTACTTC. Translation: CASPRVSWETQYF. The gene calls are TRBV28 and TRBJ2-5, with D perhaps matching TRBD1 (5 bases). The V end lost 8 bases, the J end lost 5 bases, and 15 bases lay between the germline ends. Looked up from germline, CDR1 is MDHEN and CDR2 is SYDVKM. This CDR3 spans 13 amino acids. Full variable domain (missing parts from reference TRBV28 and TRBJ2-5): DVKVTQSSRYLVKRTGEKVFLECVQDMDHENMFWYRQDPGLGLRLIYFSYDVKMKEKGDIPEGYSVSREKKERFSLILESASTNQTSMYLCASPRVSWETQYFGPGTRLLVL.

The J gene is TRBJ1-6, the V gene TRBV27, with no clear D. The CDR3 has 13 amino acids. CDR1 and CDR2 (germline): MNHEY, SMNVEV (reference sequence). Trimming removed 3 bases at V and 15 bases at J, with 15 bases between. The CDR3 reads CASSFGSPQVLHF. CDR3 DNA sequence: TGTGCCAGCAGTTTCGGGAGTCCCCAAGTCCTCCACTTT.

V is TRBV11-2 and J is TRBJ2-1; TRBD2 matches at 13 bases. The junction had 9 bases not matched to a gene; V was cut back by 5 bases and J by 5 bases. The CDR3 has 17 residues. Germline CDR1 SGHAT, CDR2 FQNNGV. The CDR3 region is CASSPTIGTSGDNEQFF. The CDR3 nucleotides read TGTGCCAGCAGCCCAACGATAGGGACTAGCGGGGACAATGAGCAGTTCTTC.

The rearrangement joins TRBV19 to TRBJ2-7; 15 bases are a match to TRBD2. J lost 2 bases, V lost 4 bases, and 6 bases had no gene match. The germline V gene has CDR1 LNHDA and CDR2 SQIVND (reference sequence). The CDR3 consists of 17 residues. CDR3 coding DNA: TGTGCCAGTAGTACCCGGACTAGCGGGAGGGAAGCCTACGAGCAGTACTTC. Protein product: CASSTRTSGREAYEQYF.

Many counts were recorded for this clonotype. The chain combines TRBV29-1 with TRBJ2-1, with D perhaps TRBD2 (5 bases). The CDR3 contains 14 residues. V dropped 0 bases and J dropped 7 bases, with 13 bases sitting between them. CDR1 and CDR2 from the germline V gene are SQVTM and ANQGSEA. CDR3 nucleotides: TGCAGCGTTGAAGACGGAGGACTTGCAAATGAGCAGTTCTTC. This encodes CSVEDGGLANEQFF.

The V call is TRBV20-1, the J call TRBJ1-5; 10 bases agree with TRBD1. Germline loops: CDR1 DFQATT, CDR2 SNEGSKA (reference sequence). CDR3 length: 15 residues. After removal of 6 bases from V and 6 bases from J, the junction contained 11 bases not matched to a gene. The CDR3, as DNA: TGCAGTGCAGAGCCCGGGACAGGGGATTCTCAGCCCCAGCATTTT. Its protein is CSAEPGTGDSQPQHF.

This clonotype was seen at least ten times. In DNA form, the CDR3 reads TGTGCCAGCAGCTTCGGTCTAGCGGGACCGCAGTTCTTC. This encodes CASSFGLAGPQFF. V and J are TRBV11-2 and TRBJ2-1; 9 bases line up with TRBD2. This CDR3 comprises 13 residues. The germline V gene encodes CDR1 SGHAT and CDR2 FQNNGV. Trimming at V came to 3 bases and at J to 12 bases, leaving 6 bases not matched to a gene.

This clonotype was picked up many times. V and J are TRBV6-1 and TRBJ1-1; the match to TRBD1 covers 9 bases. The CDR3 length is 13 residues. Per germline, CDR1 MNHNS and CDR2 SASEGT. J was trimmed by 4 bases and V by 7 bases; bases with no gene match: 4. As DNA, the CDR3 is TGTGCCAGCAAAAAGACAGGGGGCACTGAAGCTTTCTTT. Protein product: CASKKTGGTEAFF.

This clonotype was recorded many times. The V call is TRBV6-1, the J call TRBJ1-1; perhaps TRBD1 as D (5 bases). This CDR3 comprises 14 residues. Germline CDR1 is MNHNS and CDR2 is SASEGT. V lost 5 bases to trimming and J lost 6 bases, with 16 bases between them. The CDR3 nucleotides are TGTGCCAGCAGTTACGGGACCCCTGAGGCTGAAGCTTTCTTT. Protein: CASSYGTPEAEAFF.

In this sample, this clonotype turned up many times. This CDR3 reads CASSLEQGWEPQHF. The CDR3 nucleotides are TGTGCCAGCAGTCTAGAGCAGGGGTGGGAGCCCCAGCATTTT. The chain is built from TRBV12-3 or TRBV12-4 and TRBJ1-5; D is possibly TRBD1 (6 bases). V lost 5 bases to trimming and J lost 8 bases, with 16 bases between them. The CDR3 is 14 amino acids.

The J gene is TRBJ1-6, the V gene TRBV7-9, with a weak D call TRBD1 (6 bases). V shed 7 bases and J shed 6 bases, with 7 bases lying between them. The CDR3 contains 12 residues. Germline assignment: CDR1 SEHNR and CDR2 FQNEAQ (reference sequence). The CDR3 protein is CASNRVNSPLHF. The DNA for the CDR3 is TGTGCCAGCAACAGGGTTAATTCACCCCTCCACTTT.

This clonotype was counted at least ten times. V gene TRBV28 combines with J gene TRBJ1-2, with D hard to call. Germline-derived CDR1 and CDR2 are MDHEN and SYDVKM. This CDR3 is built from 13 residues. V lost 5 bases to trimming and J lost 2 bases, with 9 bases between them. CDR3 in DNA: TGTGCCAGCAGTGAGGCGCTGAACTATGGCTACACCTTC. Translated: CASSEALNYGYTF.

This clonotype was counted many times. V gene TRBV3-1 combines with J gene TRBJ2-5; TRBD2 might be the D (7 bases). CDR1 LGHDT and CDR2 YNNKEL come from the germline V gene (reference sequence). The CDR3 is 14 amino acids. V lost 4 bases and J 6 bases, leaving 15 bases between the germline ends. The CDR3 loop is CASSPTGGIKTQYF. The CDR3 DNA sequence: TGTGCCAGCAGCCCCACGGGGGGCATAAAGACCCAGTACTTC.

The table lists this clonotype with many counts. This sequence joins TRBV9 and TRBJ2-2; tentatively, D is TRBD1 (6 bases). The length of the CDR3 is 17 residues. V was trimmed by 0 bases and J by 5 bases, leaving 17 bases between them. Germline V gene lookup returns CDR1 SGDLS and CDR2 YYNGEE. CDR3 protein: CASSVESGDSTTGELFF. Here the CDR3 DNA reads TGTGCCAGCAGCGTAGAGTCAGGGGATAGTACGACCGGGGAGCTGTTTTTT.

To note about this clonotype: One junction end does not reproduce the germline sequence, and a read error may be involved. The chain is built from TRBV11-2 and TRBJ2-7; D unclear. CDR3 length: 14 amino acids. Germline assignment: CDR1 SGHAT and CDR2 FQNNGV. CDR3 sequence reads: CAGSLVGLGYEQYF. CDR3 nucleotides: TGTGCCGGCAGCTTAGTTGGGTTGGGCTACGAGCAGTACTTC.

Here the CDR3 DNA reads TGTGCCAGCAGCCCCAGAGAGGTATCCCTGGTGGAGCTGTTTTTT. Amino acid sequence: CASSPREVSLVELFF. The gene calls are TRBV9 and TRBJ2-2; no reliable D call. Germline-derived CDR1 and CDR2 are SGDLS and YYNGEE. The CDR3 consists of 15 residues. V was shortened by 4 bases and J by 10 bases, with 20 bases between the two germline ends.

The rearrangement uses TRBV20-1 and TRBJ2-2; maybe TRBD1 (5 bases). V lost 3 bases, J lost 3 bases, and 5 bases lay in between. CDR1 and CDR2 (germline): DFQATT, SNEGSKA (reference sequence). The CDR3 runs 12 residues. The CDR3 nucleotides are TGCAGTGCTAGGACAGACACCGGGGAGCTGTTTTTT. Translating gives CSARTDTGELFF.

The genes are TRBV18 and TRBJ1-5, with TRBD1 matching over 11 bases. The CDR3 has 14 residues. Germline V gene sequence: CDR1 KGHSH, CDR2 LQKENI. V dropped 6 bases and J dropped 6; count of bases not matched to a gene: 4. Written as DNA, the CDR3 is TGTGCCAGCTCTGGACAGGGGGCACTTCAGCCCCAGCATTTT. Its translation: CASSGQGALQPQHF.

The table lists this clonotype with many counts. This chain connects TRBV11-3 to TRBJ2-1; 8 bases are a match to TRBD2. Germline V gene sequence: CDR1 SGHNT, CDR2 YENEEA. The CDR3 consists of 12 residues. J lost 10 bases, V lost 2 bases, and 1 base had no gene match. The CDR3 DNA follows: TGTGCCAGCAGCTTACCGGGGGGGGAGCAGTTCTTC. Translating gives CASSLPGGEQFF.

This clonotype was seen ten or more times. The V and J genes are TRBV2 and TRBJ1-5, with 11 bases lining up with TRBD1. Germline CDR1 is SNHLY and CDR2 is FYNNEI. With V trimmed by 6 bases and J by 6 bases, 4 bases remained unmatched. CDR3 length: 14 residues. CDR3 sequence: CASREGQGGQPQHF. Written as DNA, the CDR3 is TGTGCCAGCAGGGAGGGACAGGGGGGTCAGCCCCAGCATTTT.

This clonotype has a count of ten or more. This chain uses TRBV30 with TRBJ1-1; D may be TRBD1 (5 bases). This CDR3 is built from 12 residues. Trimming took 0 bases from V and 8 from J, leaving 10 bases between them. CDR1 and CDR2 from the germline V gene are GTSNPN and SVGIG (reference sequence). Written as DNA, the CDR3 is TGTGCCTGGAGTGTATACGGGGCCGAAGCTTTCTTT. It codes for CAWSVYGAEAFF.

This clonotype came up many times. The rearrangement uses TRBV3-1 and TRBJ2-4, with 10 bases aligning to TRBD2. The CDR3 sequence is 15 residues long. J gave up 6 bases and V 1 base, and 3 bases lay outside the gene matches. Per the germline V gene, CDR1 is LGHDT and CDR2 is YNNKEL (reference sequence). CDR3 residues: CASSQGLAGVNIQYF. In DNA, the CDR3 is TGTGCCAGCAGCCAAGGGCTAGCGGGAGTAAACATTCAGTACTTC.

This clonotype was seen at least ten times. The CDR3 sequence: CASGQGLGEQYF. In DNA, the CDR3 is TGTGCTAGTGGACAGGGGTTGGGCGAGCAGTACTTC. This rearrangement joins TRBV12-5 to TRBJ2-7; TRBD1 matches 7 bases. The V gene's germline CDR1 is LGHNT and CDR2 FRNRAP. Trimming removed 6 bases from V and 6 bases from J; junction bases left unmatched: 5. This CDR3 comprises 12 residues.

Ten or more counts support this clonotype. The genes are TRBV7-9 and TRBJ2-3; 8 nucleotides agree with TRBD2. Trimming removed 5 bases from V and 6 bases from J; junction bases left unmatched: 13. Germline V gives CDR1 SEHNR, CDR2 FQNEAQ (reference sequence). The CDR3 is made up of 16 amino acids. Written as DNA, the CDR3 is TGTGCCAGCAGCCCTCGGGGTTCGGGGGGGCCGGATACGCAGTATTTT. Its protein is CASSPRGSGGPDTQYF.

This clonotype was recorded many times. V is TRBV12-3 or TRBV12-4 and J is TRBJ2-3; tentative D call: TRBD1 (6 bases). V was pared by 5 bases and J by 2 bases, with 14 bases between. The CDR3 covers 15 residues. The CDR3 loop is CASSPGQTHTDTQYF. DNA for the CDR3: TGTGCCAGCAGTCCCGGACAGACCCACACAGATACGCAGTATTTT.

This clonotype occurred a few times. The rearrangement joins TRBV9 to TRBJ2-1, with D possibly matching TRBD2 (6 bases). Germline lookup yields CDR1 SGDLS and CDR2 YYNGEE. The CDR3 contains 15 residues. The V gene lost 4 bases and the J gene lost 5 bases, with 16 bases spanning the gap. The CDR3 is CASSFTGLTDNEQFF. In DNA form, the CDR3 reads TGTGCCAGCAGCTTCACGGGACTTACGGACAATGAGCAGTTCTTC. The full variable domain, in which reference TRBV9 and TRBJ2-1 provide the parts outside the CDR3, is DSGVTQTPKHLITATGQRVTLRCSPRSGDLSVYWYQQSLDQGLQFLIQYYNGEERAKGNILERFSAQQFPDLHSELNLSSLELGDSALYFCASSFTGLTDNEQFFGPGTRLTVL.

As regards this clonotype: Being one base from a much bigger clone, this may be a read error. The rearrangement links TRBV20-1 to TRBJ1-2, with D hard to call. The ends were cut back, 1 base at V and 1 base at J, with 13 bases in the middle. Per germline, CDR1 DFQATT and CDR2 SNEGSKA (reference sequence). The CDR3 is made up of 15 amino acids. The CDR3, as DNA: TGCAGTGCTAGAGCGAACAGCGGACTTAACTATGGCTACACCTTC. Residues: CSARANSGLNYGYTF.

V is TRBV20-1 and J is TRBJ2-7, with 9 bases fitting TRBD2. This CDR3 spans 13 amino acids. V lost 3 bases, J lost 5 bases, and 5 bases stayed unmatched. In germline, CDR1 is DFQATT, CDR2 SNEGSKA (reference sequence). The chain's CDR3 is CSASGGRADEQYF. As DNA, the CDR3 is TGCAGTGCTAGTGGCGGGAGGGCTGACGAGCAGTACTTC.

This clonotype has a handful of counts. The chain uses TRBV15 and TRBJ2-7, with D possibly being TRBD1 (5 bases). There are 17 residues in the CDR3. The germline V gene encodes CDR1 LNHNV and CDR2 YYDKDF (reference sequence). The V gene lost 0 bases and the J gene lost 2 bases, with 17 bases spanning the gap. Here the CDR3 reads CATSRDFGRATPYEQYF. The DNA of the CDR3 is TGTGCCACCAGCAGAGATTTTGGCAGGGCTACCCCCTACGAGCAGTACTTC.